This T cell receptor (beta chain) was identified during a study of T cells after yellow fever vaccination (dated by TCRdb to about 2019). Regarding the complete study: Libraries from fractions with low cell numbers were prepared with the SMART-Seq v4 Ultra Low Input RNA kit. To track T-cell clones before and after primary and booster YFV17D yellow fever vaccination, bulk TCR alpha and beta repertoires were sequenced longitudinally. Blood samples were taken at several timepoints before and after primary and secondary immunization, and bulk PBMC replicates and cell subsets were isolated. Two healthy male donors, one aged 18 to 30 and one aged 30 to 40 years, made up the cohort. Summary of the overall study and its limitations: The secondary T-cell response was found to be weaker but faster than the primary response, with a peak reached on day 5 rather than on day 15. The study included only two donors, which limits how far the findings can be generalized. A small share of clonotypes was detected in both CD4 and CD8 compartments, with the overlap likely arising from convergent recombination. Most clones expanded after primary vaccination were re-detected after the booster (96% of CD4 and approximately 89% of CD8), suggesting broad memory maintenance. FACS-sorted repertoires could contain abundant contaminating clonotypes from the bulk population, so computational filtering was required.

This clonotype turned up a few times. Its binding antigen is unknown. Base qualities are not recorded, but no much larger clone differs from it by a single base. The CDR3 spans 14 residues, from the cysteine through the phenylalanine. Here the CDR3 DNA is all that survives: 42 bases in frame from base 1. V loses 6 bases, J loses 2 bases, and the germline ends lie 11 bases apart. The germline V gene gives CDR1 as SGHTA and CDR2 as FQGNSA. TCR cDNA was made using 5'RACE template switching, a step that added a universal primer site and unique molecular identifiers. cDNA synthesis was primed from both the TCR alpha and TCR beta constant segments. Library amplification involved two PCR steps, and the second step added sample barcodes and sequencing adapters. Sequencing of libraries was done on Illumina HiSeq 2500 (2x100 bp) or NovaSeq (2x150 bp). The original methods were these. MIGEC handled demultiplexing of reads and collapsing into UMI consensus sequences, while MiXCR performed V(D)J alignment. Vaccine-responding clonotypes were defined with edgeR using replicate PBMC samples, requiring FDR below 0.01 and a log2 fold change above 5 up to day 15. CD4 or CD8 identity was assigned to each bulk clonotype according to whether the clonotype was present at higher abundance in the sequenced CD4 repertoire or the sequenced CD8 repertoire. The public reads were reprocessed in TCRdb via fastp at Q25 and MiXCR, keeping in-frame beta chains. Here each entry gathers all rows of one CDR3 protein and keeps the most common genes and DNA. TCRdb's processing, not the authors', yielded these V and J calls. For this sample there are about 630,000 distinct CDR3 sequences; about 12% appear just once. The top ten clonotypes cover 14% to 15% of the sample.

Explained via the paper, the treatment or condition label denotes: live attenuated yellow fever vaccine strain. At every blood-draw timepoint, two biological replicates of bulk PBMCs were collected. PBMCs were isolated from peripheral blood using a standard Ficoll-Paque protocol. RNA was extracted with TriZol from bulk PBMCs, CD4 and CD8 fractions, and dextramer-positive and dextramer-negative fractions. The rearranged segments are TRBV7-2 and TRBJ1-5; no confident D gene assignment can be made. The sample in question was PBMCs, obtained on the day of the yellow fever booster vaccination. The source is a man aged 30 to 39 who received the YFV17D yellow fever vaccine. The nucleotides read TGTGCCAGCAGTTATAGGAGGGGCAATCAGCCCCAGCATTTT. Its protein is CASSYRRGNQPQHF.